This is a list of T cell receptor beta chains from one sample in a study of PD-L1 blockade in urothelial cancer. Clones were sequenced by immunoSEQ multiplex PCR, and TCRdb holds only the in-frame ones, with some missing. The sample lists about 120,000 clones; approximately 90% were seen once. Source: PBMCs, taken around atezolizumab (anti-PD-L1) treatment. The receptor source for this set is a man in his sixties with urothelial cancer. The CDR3 runs from the conserved cysteine through the conserved F or W. D genes are given only for firm matches. A clone size is listed for some rows: how often the clone was seen (once, few, many), or a class if it is expanded.

TRBV7-9,NA,TRBD1,TRBJ2-7,TGTGCCAGCAGCCTCCTGACAGGGGGCTACGAGCAGTACTTC,CASSLLTGGYEQYF
TRBV7-8,once,NA,TRBJ2-7,TGTGCCAGCAGCTTGACCCAGGCCCGGTACGAGCAGTACTTC,CASSLTQARYEQYF
TRBV7-8,NA,TRBD2,TRBJ2-5,TGTGCCAGCAGCTTCTTCGGGGGGGCAATAGAGACCCAGTACTTC,CASSFFGGAIETQYF
TRBV7-2,once,NA,TRBJ2-7,TGTGCCAGCAGCCCCCCATTAAGAGAAGCCTACGAGCAGTACTTC,CASSPPLREAYEQYF
TRBV5-1,NA,TRBD1,TRBJ2-7,TGCGCCAGCAGCTTGGGACAGGGGGCGGGCTACGAGCAGTACTTC,CASSLGQGAGYEQYF
TRBV5-1,NA,NA,TRBJ1-1,TGCGCCTCCCGCAGGGAGGACACTGAAGCTTTCTTT,CASRREDTEAFF
TRBV5-1,NA,NA,TRBJ1-1,TGCGCCAGCAGGGAGGGGAGTATGAACACTGAAGCTTTCTTT,CASREGSMNTEAFF
TRBV7-8,few,TRBD2,TRBJ2-2,TGTGCCAGCAGCTTAGGGCTAGCGGGCCTGACCGGGGAGCTGTTTTTT,CASSLGLAGLTGELFF
TRBV28,NA,NA,TRBJ1-2,TGTGCCAGCAACCCGCCCCAGGGCAGCTATGGCTACACCTTC,CASNPPQGSYGYTF
TRBV6-1,NA,TRBD1,TRBJ1-2,TGTGCCAGCAGAATAATACAGGGGGGGAACTATGGCTACACCTTC,CASRIIQGGNYGYTF
TRBV4-3,NA,NA,TRBJ1-6,TGCGCCAGCAGCCAAGAGACCGGGACACTGAGAAGCTCCTATAATTCACCCCTCCACTTT,CASSQETGTLRSSYNSPLHF
TRBV15,NA,NA,TRBJ2-7,TGTGCCACCAGCAGAGATCGTCTCACTAGCTTCCGAGACGAGCAGTACTTC,CATSRDRLTSFRDEQYF
TRBV30,NA,NA,TRBJ1-2,TGTGCCTGGAGTTTGGGCTCAGCTCCCGGCTACACCTTC,CAWSLGSAPGYTF
TRBV11-3,once,NA,TRBJ1-4,TGTGCCAGCAGCCTGTCGGGGAACACTGAAAAACTGTTTTTT,CASSLSGNTEKLFF
TRBV16,NA,TRBD2,TRBJ2-2,TGTGCCAGCAGCCAAGCTAGCGGGAGGGCCACTAACACCGGGGAGCTGTTTTTT,CASSQASGRATNTGELFF
TRBV18,NA,NA,TRBJ1-4,TGTGCCAGCTCACCCCGGGATGCAACTAATGAAAAACTGTTTTTT,CASSPRDATNEKLFF
TRBV2,NA,NA,TRBJ2-2,TGTGCCAGCAGGAAACAGGGTCACGGGGAGCTGTTTTTT,CASRKQGHGELFF
TRBV7-3,NA,NA,TRBJ2-3,TGTGCCAGCAGCTTATGGGGGGAGACAGATACGCAGTATTTT,CASSLWGETDTQYF
TRBV6-6,NA,NA,TRBJ1-2,TGTGCCAGCAGAACCACAGATACCTATGGCTACACCTTC,CASRTTDTYGYTF
TRBV4-1,NA,TRBD2,TRBJ2-1,TGCGCCAGCAGCACCACGGTGCGGGGGGGGAACAATGAGCAGTTCTTC,CASSTTVRGGNNEQFF
TRBV2,NA,NA,TRBJ1-5,TGTGCCAGCAGTGCCGGACAGAACAATCAGCCCCAGCATTTT,CASSAGQNNQPQHF
TRBV2,NA,TRBD2,TRBJ2-3,TGTGCCAGCAGGGCTCTAGCGGGAGTCACAGATACGCAGTATTTT,CASRALAGVTDTQYF
TRBV15,NA,NA,TRBJ2-2,TGTGCCACCAGCAGAGATTACGGGGAAACCGGGGAGCTGTTTTTT,CATSRDYGETGELFF
TRBV10-3,NA,TRBD1,TRBJ2-2,TGTGCCACACACCCCGGCGGGACAGGGGGCAACACCGGGGAGCTGTTTTTT,CATHPGGTGGNTGELFF
TRBV28,NA,NA,TRBJ2-1,TGTGCCAGCAGCGGGTACAATGAGCAGTTCTTC,CASSGYNEQFF
TRBV10-2,NA,NA,TRBJ2-7,TGCGCCAGCAGTGGTGGGGGGTTGGAGCAGTACTTC,CASSGGGLEQYF
TRBV7-8,NA,NA,TRBJ1-6,TGTGCCAGCAGCTTAGGGGGGGGGAATAAGTCACCCCTCCACTTT,CASSLGGGNKSPLHF